These 5 T cell receptor beta chains were all obtained from the same sample, sequenced in a study of cytomegalovirus exposure and HLA in healthy donors. The study ran its PCR with 60 Vbeta and 13 Jbeta primers. Assay used: immunoSEQ multiplex PCR; TCRdb lists only in-frame clones, some missing. Found here are 110,000 to 150,000 clones, 65% to 80% of them singletons; the top ten hold around 9.1%. Sequencing was performed on PBMCs. The receptors derive from a woman in her 50s in good health and CMV-seropositive.

The V and J genes are TRBV5-4 and TRBJ1-4, with 10 positions matching TRBD1. Unmatched junction bases numbered 6, after V lost 5 bases and J lost 5 bases. Germline loops: CDR1 SGHNT, CDR2 YYREEE (reference sequence). CDR3 length: 15 residues. The CDR3 is CASSSAGQGNEKLFF. The CDR3 DNA sequence: TGTGCCAGCAGTTCAGCGGGACAGGGGAATGAAAAACTGTTTTTT.

The chain has TRBV7-2 and TRBJ2-5; TRBD1 matches at 8 bases. The length of the CDR3 is 14 residues. CDR1 is SGHTA and CDR2 is FQGNSA in the germline V gene. Trimming took 7 bases from V and 7 from J; bases not matched to a gene: 11. The CDR3 spells CASIRGQAKGTQYF. The CDR3 DNA sequence: TGTGCCAGCATCCGGGGACAGGCTAAAGGGACCCAGTACTTC.

As DNA, the CDR3 is TGTGCCAGCAGCTTGGGGGGGACTAGGAACAATGAGCAGTTCTTC. It codes for CASSLGGTRNNEQFF. J is TRBJ2-1 and V is TRBV7-2; TRBD2 matches 8 bases. The germline V gene has CDR1 SGHTA and CDR2 FQGNSA. Trimming took 3 bases from V and 5 from J; bases not matched to a gene: 6. This CDR3 comprises 15 residues.

This clone was counted only a few times. V gene TRBV2 combines with J gene TRBJ1-4; 7 bases fit TRBD1. CDR1 SNHLY and CDR2 FYNNEI come from the germline V gene. This CDR3 has 14 residues. V was clipped by 7 bases and J by 0 bases; unmatched bases: 2. As DNA, the CDR3 is TGTGCCAGCAAAGGACAGGCAACTAATGAAAAACTGTTTTTT. Encoded protein: CASKGQATNEKLFF. Looking up the rest from reference TRBV2 and TRBJ1-4 gives the full variable domain: EPEVTQTPSHQVTQMGQEVILRCVPISNHLYFYWYRQILGQKVEFLVSFYNNEISEKSEIFDDQFSVERPDGSNFTLKIRSTKLEDSAMYFCASKGQATNEKLFFGSGTQLSVL.

The chain's CDR3 is CASSENLGAYNEQFF. CDR3 sequence (DNA): TGTGCCAGCAGTGAGAACCTGGGCGCCTACAATGAGCAGTTCTTC. This chain joins TRBV25-1 and TRBJ2-1; D gene uncertain. This CDR3 has 15 residues. Germline assignment: CDR1 MGHDK and CDR2 SYGVNS. The germline V and J ends were trimmed by 3 bases and 2 bases, with 11 bases remaining between them.